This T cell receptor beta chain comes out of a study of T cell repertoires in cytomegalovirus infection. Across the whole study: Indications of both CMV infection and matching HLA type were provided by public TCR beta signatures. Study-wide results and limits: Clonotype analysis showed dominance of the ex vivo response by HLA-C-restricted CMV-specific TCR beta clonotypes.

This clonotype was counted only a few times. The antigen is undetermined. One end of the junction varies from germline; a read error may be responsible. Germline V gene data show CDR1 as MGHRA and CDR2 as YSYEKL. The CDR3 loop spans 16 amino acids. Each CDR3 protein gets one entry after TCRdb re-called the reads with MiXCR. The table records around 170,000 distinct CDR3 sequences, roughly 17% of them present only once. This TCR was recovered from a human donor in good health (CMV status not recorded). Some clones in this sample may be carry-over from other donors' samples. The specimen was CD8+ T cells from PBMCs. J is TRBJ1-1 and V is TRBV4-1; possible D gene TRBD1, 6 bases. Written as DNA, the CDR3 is TGTGCCAGCAGGGACAAGGGGCAGGGCCAGAACACTGAAGCTTTCTTT. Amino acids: CASRDKGQGQNTEAFF.